The sample holds many counts of the clone carrying this TCR beta chain. What it recognizes is unknown. iRepertoire HTBI primers and Arm-PCR of CDR3 regions built TCR beta libraries. TCRdb redid the calling of the multiplex PCR reads with MiXCR, one entry per CDR3 protein. This sample carries under 450,000 distinct CDR3 sequences, 12% of them seen once, and the ten largest clones take about 19%. Germline V gene sequence: CDR1 MNHEY, CDR2 SVGEGT. V trimming: 6 bases; J trimming: 10 bases; junction bases outside the gene matches: 9. The CDR3 runs to 14 residues. The record originates from a study of regulatory T cells in long-lasting Graves disease. Whole-study results and caveats: New patients shared some 980 public clonotypes, and persistent patients shared more, with about 2,700. Rather than thyroid tissue, only peripheral blood underwent study.

Sample time point: newly diagnosed GD, antithyroid drugs for less than 3 months. Scientists built the TCR library using RNA that was extracted from PBMCs. Diagnosis followed American Thyroid Association guidelines for Graves' disease. These data are also associated with another study on T cells in Graves' hyperthyroidism and ophthalmopathy. That source notes: Blood also showed most of the thyroid clonotypes that were expanded above 0.001.

Source: peripheral blood mononuclear cells (PBMCs), taken at new diagnosis, from a patient treated with antithyroid drugs. J is TRBJ1-6 and V is TRBV6-2 or TRBV6-3; 7 nucleotides match TRBD1. This receptor was obtained from a woman aged 18-30 years with Graves disease. In nucleotides, the CDR3 is TGTGCCAGCAGCCTCGGACAGGAACGATCACCCCTCCACTTT. Protein product: CASSLGQERSPLHF.